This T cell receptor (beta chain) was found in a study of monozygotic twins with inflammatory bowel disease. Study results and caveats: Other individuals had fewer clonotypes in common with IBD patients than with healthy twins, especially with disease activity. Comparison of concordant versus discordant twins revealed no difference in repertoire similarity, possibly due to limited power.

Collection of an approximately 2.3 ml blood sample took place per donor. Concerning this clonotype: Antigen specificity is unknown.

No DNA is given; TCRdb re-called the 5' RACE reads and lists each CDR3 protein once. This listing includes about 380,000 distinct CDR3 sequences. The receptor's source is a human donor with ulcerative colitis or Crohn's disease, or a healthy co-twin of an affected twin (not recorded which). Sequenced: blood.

CDR3 residues: CASSQDSEEQYF. The chain carries TRBV3-1 and TRBJ2-7. The CDR3 totals 12 residues. Germline V gene lookup returns CDR1 LGHDT and CDR2 YNNKEL (reference sequence).